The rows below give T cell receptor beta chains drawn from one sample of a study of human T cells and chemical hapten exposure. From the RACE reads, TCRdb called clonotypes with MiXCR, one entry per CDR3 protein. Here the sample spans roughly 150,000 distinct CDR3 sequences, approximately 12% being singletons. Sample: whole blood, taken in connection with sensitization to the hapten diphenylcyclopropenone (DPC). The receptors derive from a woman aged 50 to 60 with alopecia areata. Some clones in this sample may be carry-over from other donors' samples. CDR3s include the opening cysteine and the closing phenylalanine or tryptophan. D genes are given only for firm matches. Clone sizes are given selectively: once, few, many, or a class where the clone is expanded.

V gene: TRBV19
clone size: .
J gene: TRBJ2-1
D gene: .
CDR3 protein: CASSITSTKYNEQFF
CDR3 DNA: TGTGCCAGTAGTATAACTAGCACAAAATACAATGAGCAGTTCTTC

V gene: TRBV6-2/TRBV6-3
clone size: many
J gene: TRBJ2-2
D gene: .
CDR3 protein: CASKNAAANTGELFF
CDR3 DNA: TGTGCCAGCAAAAACGCGGCGGCGAACACCGGGGAGCTGTTTTTT

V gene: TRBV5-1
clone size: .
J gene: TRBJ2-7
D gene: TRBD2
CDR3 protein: CASSLAGGNYEQYF
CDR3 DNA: TGCGCCAGCAGCTTGGCGGGAGGCAATTACGAGCAGTACTTC

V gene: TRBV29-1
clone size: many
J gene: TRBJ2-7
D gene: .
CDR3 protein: CSVHGSRGIYEQYF
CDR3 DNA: TGCAGCGTTCATGGGTCCAGGGGAATCTACGAGCAGTACTTC

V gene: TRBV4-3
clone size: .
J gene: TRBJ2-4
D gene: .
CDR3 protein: CASSLGGGGAGLAKNIQYF
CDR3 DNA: TGCGCCAGCAGCCTCGGGGGAGGCGGGGCGGGGCTAGCCAAAAACATTCAGTACTTC

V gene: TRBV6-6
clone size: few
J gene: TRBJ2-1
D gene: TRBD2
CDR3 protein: CASSYFGTSGRGSNEQFF
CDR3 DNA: TGTGCCAGCAGTTACTTTGGGACTAGCGGGAGGGGGAGCAATGAGCAGTTCTTC

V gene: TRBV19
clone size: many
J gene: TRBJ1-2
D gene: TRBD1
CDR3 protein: CASSRDRGRSHYGYTF
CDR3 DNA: TGTGCCAGTAGCCGGGACAGGGGAAGGAGTCACTATGGCTACACCTTC

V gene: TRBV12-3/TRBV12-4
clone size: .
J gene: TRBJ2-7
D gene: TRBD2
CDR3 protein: CASRRLAGDHEQYF
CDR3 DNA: TGTGCCAGCAGACGGCTAGCGGGAGACCACGAGCAGTACTTC

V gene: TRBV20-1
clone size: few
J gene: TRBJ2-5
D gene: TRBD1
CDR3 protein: CSATYPGTGQETQYF
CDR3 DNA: TGCAGTGCTACCTACCCCGGGACAGGGCAAGAGACCCAGTACTTC

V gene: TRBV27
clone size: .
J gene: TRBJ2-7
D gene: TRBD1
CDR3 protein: CASSQGDNYEQYF
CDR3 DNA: TGTGCCAGCAGTCAGGGGGACAACTACGAGCAGTACTTC

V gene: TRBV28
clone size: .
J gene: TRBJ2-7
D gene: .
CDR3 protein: CASSLAGGPPYEQYF
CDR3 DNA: TGTGCCAGCAGTTTAGCTGGCGGTCCCCCTTACGAGCAGTACTTC

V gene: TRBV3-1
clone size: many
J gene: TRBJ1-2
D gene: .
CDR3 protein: CASSPPLSYGYTF
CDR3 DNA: TGTGCCAGCAGCCCCCCCCTTAGCTATGGCTACACCTTC

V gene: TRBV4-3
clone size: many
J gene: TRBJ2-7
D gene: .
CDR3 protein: CASSQDGGSSYEQYF
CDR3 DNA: TGCGCCAGCAGCCAAGATGGAGGTAGCTCCTACGAGCAGTACTTC

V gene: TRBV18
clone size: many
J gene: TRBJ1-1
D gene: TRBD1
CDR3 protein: CASSPPPGSSLGGVWITEVFF
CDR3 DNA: TGTGCCAGCTCACCCCCCCCGGGGTCTAGTCTAGGGGGCGTATGGATCACTGAAGTTTTCTTT

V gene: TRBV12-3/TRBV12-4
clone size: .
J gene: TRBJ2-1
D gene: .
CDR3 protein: CASSLVSSSNEQFF
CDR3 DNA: TGTGCCAGCAGTTTAGTCTCTAGTTCCAATGAGCAGTTCTTC

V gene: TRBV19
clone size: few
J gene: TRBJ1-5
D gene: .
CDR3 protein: CASSITGNQPQHF
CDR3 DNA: TGTGCCAGTAGTATAACTGGCAATCAGCCCCAGCATTTT

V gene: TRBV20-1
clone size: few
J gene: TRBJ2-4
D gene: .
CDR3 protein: CSARSDWGKNIQYF
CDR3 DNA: TGCAGTGCTCGATCTGACTGGGGGAAAAACATTCAGTACTTC

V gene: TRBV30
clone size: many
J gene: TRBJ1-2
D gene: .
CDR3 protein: CAWRQNYGYTF
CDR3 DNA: TGTGCCTGGAGGCAGAACTATGGCTACACCTTC

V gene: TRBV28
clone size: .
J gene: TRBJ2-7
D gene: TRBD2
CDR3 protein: CASTLGTAGLAALGEQYF
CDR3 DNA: TGTGCCAGCACCCTTGGGACAGCGGGACTAGCGGCCTTAGGAGAGCAGTACTTC

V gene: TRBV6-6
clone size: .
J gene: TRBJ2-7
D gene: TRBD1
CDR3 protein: CATGDSLLEQYF
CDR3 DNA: TGTGCCACCGGGGACAGCCTCCTCGAGCAGTACTTC

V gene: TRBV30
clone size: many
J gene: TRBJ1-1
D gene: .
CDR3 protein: CAWSVPPGNTEAFF
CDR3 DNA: TGTGCCTGGAGTGTCCCCCCAGGGAACACTGAAGCTTTCTTT

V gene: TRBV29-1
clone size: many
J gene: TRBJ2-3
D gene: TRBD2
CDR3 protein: CSVEVPWAGGGRDTQYF
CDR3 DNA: TGCAGCGTTGAAGTCCCCTGGGCGGGAGGGGGCAGGGATACGCAGTATTTT

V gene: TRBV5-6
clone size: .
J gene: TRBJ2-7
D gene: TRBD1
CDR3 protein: CASSKDRDYEQYF
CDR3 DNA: TGTGCCAGCAGCAAAGACAGGGACTACGAGCAGTACTTC

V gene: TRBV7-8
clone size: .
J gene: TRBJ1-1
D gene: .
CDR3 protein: CASSTVWSTEAFF
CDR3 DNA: TGTGCCAGCAGCACGGTATGGAGCACTGAAGCTTTCTTT

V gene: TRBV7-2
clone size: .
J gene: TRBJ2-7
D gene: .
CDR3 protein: CASSRGDHSRGVSYEQYF
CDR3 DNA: TGTGCCAGCAGCCGTGGGGACCATAGCAGGGGGGTTTCCTACGAGCAGTACTTC

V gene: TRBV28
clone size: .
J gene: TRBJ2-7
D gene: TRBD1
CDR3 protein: CASSLSAGDRAYEQYF
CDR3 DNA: TGTGCCAGCAGTTTGTCCGCGGGGGACAGGGCCTACGAGCAGTACTTC

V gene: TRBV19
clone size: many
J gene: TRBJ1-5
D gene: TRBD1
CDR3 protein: CATSTSDRGRNQPQHF
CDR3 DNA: TGTGCCACCTCAACCTCAGACAGGGGGCGAAATCAGCCCCAGCATTTT

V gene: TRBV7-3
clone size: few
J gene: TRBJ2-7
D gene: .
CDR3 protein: CASSQGGQSYEQYF
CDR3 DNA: TGTGCCAGCAGCCAAGGGGGTCAATCCTACGAGCAGTACTTC

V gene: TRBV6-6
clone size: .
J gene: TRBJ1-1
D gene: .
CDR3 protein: CASSRNREGEAFF
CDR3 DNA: TGTGCCAGCAGTAGAAACAGGGAGGGTGAAGCTTTCTTT

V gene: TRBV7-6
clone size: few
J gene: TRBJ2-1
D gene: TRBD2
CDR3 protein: CASSLGLAGVKDEQFF
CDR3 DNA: TGTGCCAGCAGCTTAGGGCTAGCGGGAGTCAAGGATGAGCAGTTCTTC

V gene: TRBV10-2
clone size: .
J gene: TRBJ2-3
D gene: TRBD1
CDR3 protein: CASRDRGGSDTQYF
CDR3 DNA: TGCGCCAGCAGAGACAGGGGGGGATCAGATACGCAGTATTTT

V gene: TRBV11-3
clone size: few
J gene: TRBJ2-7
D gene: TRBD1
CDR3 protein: CASSLDPGQGAYEQYF
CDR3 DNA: TGTGCCAGCAGCTTAGATCCTGGACAGGGGGCCTACGAGCAGTACTTC

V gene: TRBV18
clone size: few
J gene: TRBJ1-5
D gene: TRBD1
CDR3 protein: CASSPNRGQDQPQHF
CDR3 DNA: TGTGCCAGCTCACCAAACAGGGGGCAAGATCAGCCCCAGCATTTT

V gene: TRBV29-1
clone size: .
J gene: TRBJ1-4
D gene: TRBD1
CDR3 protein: CSGTGEEEKLFF
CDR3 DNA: TGCAGCGGGACAGGGGAGGAGGAAAAACTGTTTTTT

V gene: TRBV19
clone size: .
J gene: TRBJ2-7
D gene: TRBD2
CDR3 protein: CASSGRGTYEQYF
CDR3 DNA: TGTGCCAGTAGTGGGCGGGGGACCTACGAGCAGTACTTC

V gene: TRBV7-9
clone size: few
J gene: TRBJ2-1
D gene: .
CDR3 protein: CASSSPPGGGLNVEQFF
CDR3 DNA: TGTGCCAGCAGCTCCCCTCCTGGAGGGGGCCTCAATGTTGAGCAGTTCTTC

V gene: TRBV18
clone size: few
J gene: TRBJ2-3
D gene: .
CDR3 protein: CASSPVMSTDTQYF
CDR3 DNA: TGTGCCAGCTCACCCGTAATGAGCACAGATACGCAGTATTTT

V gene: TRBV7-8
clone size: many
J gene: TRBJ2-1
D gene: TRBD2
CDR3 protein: CASSLGRTASGGHEQFF
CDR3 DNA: TGTGCCAGCAGCTTAGGGAGGACGGCTAGCGGAGGTCATGAGCAGTTCTTC

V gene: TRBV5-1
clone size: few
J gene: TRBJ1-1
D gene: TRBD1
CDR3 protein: CASSLVRGRAEAFF
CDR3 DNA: TGCGCCAGCAGCTTGGTCAGGGGGCGGGCTGAAGCTTTCTTT

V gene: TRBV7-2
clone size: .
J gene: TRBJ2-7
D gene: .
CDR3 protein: CASNIPLRAAYEQYF
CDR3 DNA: TGTGCCAGCAACATCCCGCTTAGGGCAGCCTACGAGCAGTACTTC

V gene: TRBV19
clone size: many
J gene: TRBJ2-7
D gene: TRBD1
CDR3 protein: CASSPGTGGRSYEQYF
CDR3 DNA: TGTGCCAGTAGTCCAGGGACAGGGGGCAGATCCTACGAGCAGTACTTC